A single sample is the source of the 8 T cell receptor beta chains below, sequenced in a study of T cell repertoires in cytomegalovirus infection. Their antigens remain unidentified. TCRdb fed the reads into MiXCR, producing one record per CDR3 protein. The repertoire includes more than 250,000 distinct CDR3 sequences, just under 25% of them detected once, and approximately 12% sits in the top ten. This specimen was cultured PBMCs, taken from culture after CMV antigen stimulation. These receptors all come from a human donor in good health (CMV status not recorded). Some clones in this sample may be carry-over from other donors' samples.

There are a few counts of this clonotype. The chain recombines TRBV7-6 with TRBJ2-2; the match to TRBD2 covers 7 bases. The CDR3 has 13 residues. The germline V gene encodes CDR1 SGHVS and CDR2 FNYEAQ. Losses at the gene ends were 8 bases for V and 7 bases for J; bases not matched to a gene: 7. The CDR3 sequence: CASGGSRIGELFF. The CDR3 coding sequence is TGTGCCAGCGGCGGGAGTAGGATCGGGGAGCTGTTTTTT.

This rearrangement joins TRBV7-2 to TRBJ2-5; no clear D gene. Trimming shortened V by 1 base and J by 2 bases, and 14 bases separated the two germline ends. CDR1 is SGHTA, CDR2 FQGNSA, per germline. The CDR3 totals 16 residues. CDR3 protein: CASSLVVFLEQETQYF. CDR3 nucleotides: TGTGCCAGCAGCTTAGTAGTATTTCTGGAGCAAGAGACCCAGTACTTC.

On this clonotype: A read error may produce the germline difference seen at one junction end. The CDR3 DNA sequence: TGTGCCAGCAGCCTCCAACTAGCGGGGAGCACAGATACGCCGTATTTT. It yields the protein CASSLQLAGSTDTPYF. The chain links TRBV7-2 to TRBJ2-3; 10 nucleotides agree with TRBD2. This CDR3 is 16 amino acids long. Germline V gene data show CDR1 as SGHTA and CDR2 as FQGNSA.

The sample holds a few counts of this clonotype. The rearrangement links TRBV5-8 to TRBJ2-7; possibly TRBD1 or TRBD2 for D (5 bases each). V was trimmed by 5 bases and J by 5 bases, leaving 11 bases between them. There are 12 residues in the CDR3. Germline V gene lookup returns CDR1 SGHTS and CDR2 YDEGEE. CDR3: CASSWRGDEQYF. The CDR3 DNA is TGTGCCAGCAGTTGGCGAGGGGACGAGCAGTACTTC.

This clonotype was seen only a few times. The V call is TRBV6-2 or TRBV6-3, the J call TRBJ2-7; D is perhaps TRBD2 (6 bases). Trimming removed 5 bases at V and 3 bases at J, with 20 bases between. CDR3 size: 16 residues. Germline V CDR1 and CDR2: MNHEY, SVGEGT. CDR3 sequence (DNA): TGTGCCAGCAGTCCCCTAGCGCTGGCCCCTTTCTACGAGCAGTACTTC. It encodes CASSPLALAPFYEQYF.

This clonotype was seen only a few times. Mismatch with germline at one junction end may stem from a read error. The V gene is TRBV19, the J gene TRBJ2-1, with TRBD2 matching over 12 bases. This CDR3 has 16 amino acids. Germline V lookup: CDR1 LNHDA, CDR2 SQIVND (reference sequence). Here the CDR3 reads CASTLAGGSSMNEQFF. The CDR3 DNA sequence: TGTGCAAGTACACTAGCGGGAGGCTCGTCTATGAATGAGCAGTTCTTC.

In this sample, this clonotype turned up a few times. The J gene is TRBJ1-1, the V gene TRBV18, with D unresolved. V lost 1 base and J lost 5, with 14 bases in between. Germline V gives CDR1 KGHSH, CDR2 LQKENI. This CDR3 has 15 residues. The CDR3 reads CASSPLIGSSTEAFF. DNA for the CDR3: TGTGCCAGCTCACCACTAATTGGGTCGTCTACTGAAGCTTTCTTT.

This clonotype has a count of ten or more. The J gene is TRBJ2-7, the V gene TRBV12-3 or TRBV12-4; D ambiguous. The CDR3 has 13 amino acids. V was trimmed by 3 bases and J by 1 base, leaving 7 bases between them. The CDR3 reads CASSFGFSYEQYV. Written as DNA, the CDR3 is TGTGCCAGCAGTTTTGGGTTTTCCTACGAGCAGTACGTC.